This T cell receptor (beta chain) is drawn from a study of blood T cells in healthy people across ages. Study in general: Researchers report that template switching captured about one barcoded beta molecule per two T cells.

Trimming took 8 bases from V and 2 from J, leaving 17 bases between them. The CDR3 contains 14 residues. Germline CDR1 reads SGHRS; CDR2 reads YFSETQ. In its sample, this clonotype was seen a few times. What it binds is not known. Using a J-beta primer mix together with a sample-barcoded 5' primer, a second PCR was run for about 7 to 12 cycles. Via MiXCR, TCRdb re-called the 5' RACE reads, giving one row per CDR3 protein. The table records around 900,000 distinct CDR3 sequences, about 53% of them present only once. Whole-study findings and limits: Getting older went along with TCR beta diversity per million T cells dropping roughly linearly. Diversity figures derived from one million T cells were judged to underestimate the true value. Long-lived and aged donors differed, with more naive CD4+ cells and higher diversity in the long-lived.

Sample: blood. The TCR sequence derives from a woman aged 60 to 75 in good health. This sequence joins TRBV5-1 and TRBJ2-7; either TRBD1 or TRBD2 may fit D (5 bases each). The CDR3 region is CARDLQVGTYEQYF. The CDR3 DNA reads as TGCGCCAGGGACTTACAGGTGGGCACCTACGAGCAGTACTTC.